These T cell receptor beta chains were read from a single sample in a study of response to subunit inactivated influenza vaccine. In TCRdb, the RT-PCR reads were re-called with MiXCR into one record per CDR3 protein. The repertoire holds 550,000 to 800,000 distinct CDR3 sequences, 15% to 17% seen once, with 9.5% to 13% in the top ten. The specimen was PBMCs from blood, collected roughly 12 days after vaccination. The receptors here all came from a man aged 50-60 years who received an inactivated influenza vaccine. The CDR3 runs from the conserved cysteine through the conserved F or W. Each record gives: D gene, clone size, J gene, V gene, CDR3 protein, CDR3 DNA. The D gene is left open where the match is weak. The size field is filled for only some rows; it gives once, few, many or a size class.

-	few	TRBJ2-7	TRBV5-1	CASSLESSAVYEQYF	TGCGCCAGCAGCTTGGAGTCTAGCGCAGTCTACGAGCAGTACTTC
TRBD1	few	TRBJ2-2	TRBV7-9	CSMPGDSSGELFF	TGTTCAATGCCAGGGGACAGCTCCGGGGAGCTGTTTTTT
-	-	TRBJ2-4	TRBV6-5	CASSYCPPVLLIAKNIQYF	TGTGCCAGCAGTTACTGCCCTCCTGTTCTGCTTATAGCCAAAAACATTCAGTACTTC
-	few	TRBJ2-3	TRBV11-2	CASSLDVPVDTQYF	TGTGCCAGCAGCTTAGATGTTCCAGTTGATACGCAGTATTTT
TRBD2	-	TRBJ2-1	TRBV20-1	CRGTSGGPGEF	TGCAGGGGGACTAGCGGGGGCCCAGGGGAATTC
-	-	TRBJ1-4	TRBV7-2	CASSFPDATNEKLFF	TGTGCCAGCAGCTTCCCTGATGCAACTAATGAAAAACTGTTTTTT
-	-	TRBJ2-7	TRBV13	CASSLRSPSYEQYF	TGTGCCAGCAGCTTAAGAAGTCCGTCCTACGAGCAGTACTTC
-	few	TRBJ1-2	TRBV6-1	CASNSLGAVGYTF	TGTGCCAGCAACTCACTAGGGGCGGTTGGCTACACCTTC
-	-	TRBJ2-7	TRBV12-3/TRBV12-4	CASSLDQVAEQYF	TGTGCCAGCAGTTTAGATCAGGTGGCCGAGCAGTACTTC
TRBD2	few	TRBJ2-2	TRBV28	CASSPHFLAGVRTGELFF	TGTGCCAGCAGTCCACACTTCCTAGCGGGAGTTCGGACCGGGGAGCTGTTTTTT
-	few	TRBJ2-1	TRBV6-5	CASSYGGGLGYEQFF	TGTGCCAGCAGTTACGGGGGAGGCCTAGGGTATGAGCAGTTCTTC